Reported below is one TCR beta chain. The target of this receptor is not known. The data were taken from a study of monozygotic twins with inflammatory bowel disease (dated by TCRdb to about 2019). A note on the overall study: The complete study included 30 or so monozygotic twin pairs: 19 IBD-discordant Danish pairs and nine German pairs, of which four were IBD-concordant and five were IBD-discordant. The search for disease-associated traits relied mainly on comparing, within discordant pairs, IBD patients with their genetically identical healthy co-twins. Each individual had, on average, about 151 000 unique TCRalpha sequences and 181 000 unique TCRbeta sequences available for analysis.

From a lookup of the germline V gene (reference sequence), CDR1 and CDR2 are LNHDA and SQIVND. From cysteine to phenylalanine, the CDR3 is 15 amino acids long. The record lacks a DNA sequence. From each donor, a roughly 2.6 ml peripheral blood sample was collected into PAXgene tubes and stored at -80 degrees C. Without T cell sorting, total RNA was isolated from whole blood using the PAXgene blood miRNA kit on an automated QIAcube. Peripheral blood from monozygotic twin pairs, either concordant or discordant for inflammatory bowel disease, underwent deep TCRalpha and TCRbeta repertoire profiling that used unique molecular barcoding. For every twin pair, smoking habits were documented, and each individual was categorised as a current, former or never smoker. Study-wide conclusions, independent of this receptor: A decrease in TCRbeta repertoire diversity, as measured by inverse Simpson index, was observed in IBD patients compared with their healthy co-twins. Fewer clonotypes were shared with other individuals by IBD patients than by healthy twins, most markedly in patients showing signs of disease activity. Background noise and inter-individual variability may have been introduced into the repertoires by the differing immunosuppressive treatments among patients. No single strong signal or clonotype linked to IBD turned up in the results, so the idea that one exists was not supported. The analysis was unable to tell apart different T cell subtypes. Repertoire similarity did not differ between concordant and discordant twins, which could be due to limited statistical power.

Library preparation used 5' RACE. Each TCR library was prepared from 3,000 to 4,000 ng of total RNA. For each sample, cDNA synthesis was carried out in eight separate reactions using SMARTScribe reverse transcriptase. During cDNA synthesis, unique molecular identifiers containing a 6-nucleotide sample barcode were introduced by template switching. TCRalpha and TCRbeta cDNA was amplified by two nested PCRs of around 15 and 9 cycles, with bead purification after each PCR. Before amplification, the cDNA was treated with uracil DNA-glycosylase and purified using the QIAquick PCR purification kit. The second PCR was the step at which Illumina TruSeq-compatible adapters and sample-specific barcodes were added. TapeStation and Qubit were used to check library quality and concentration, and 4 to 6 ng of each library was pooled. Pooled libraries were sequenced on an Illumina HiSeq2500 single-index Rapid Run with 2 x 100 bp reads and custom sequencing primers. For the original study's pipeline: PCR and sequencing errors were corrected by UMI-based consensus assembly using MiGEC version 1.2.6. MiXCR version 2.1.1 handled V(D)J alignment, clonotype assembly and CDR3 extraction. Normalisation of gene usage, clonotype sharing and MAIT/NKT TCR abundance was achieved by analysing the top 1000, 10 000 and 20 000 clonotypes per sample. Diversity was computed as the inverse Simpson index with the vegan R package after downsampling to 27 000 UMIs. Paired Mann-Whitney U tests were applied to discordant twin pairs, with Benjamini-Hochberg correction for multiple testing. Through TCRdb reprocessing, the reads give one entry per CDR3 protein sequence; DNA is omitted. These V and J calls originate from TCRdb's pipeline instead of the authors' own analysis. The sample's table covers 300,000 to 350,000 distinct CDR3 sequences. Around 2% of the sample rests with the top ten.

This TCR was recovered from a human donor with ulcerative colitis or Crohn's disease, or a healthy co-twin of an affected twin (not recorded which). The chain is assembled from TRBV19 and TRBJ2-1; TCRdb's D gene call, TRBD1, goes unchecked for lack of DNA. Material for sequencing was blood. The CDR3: CASSIRDSSYNEQFF.